The 28 T cell receptor beta chains reported below all come from one sample, sequenced in a study of shared clonotypes between healthy human individuals. The method was immunoSEQ multiplex PCR; TCRdb's version includes in-frame clones alone and lacks a portion of them. The data show 2,500,000 or so clones, approximately 94% seen once. The specimen sequenced was naive CD4+ T cells from PBMCs. As to subset: CD45RA+ positively selected. The receptors stem from a young man in good health. Some clones in this sample may be carry-over from other donors' samples.

The rearrangement uses TRBV18 and TRBJ1-5, with 7 bases matching TRBD1. V lost 2 bases to trimming and J lost 6 bases; unmatched junction nucleotides: 7. The CDR3 totals 15 residues. Germline V lookup: CDR1 KGHSH, CDR2 LQKENI. CDR3 DNA: TGTGCCAGCTCACCAAATAAAGGGGGCCCTCAGCCCCAGCATTTT. Residues: CASSPNKGGPQPQHF.

V and J are TRBV28 and TRBJ2-7; TRBD2 is a possible D gene (6 bases). The V end lost 8 bases, the J end lost 7 bases, and 12 bases lay between the germline ends. The CDR3 runs to 11 residues. CDR1 is MDHEN and CDR2 is SYDVKM in the germline V gene. CDR3 DNA: TGTGCCAGCCTACGGGGACTGGAGCAGTACTTC. Protein product: CASLRGLEQYF.

Points on this clone: This sample includes further DNA sequences coding for the same CDR3. The CDR3 nucleotides read TGTGCCAGCAGCGATCAGGGGGCTGGAAACACCATATATTTT. Translated: CASSDQGAGNTIYF. The chain combines TRBV9 with TRBJ1-3, with 7 nucleotides matching TRBD1. V shed 3 bases and J 2 bases; nucleotides not matched to a gene: 2. This CDR3 has 14 residues. Per germline, CDR1 SGDLS and CDR2 YYNGEE.

Remarks on this clone: Other DNA sequences of this sample code for an identical CDR3. This sequence joins TRBV29-1 and TRBJ1-1; D not certain. Germline CDR1 reads SQVTM; CDR2 reads ANQGSEA. The CDR3 has 12 residues. The ends were cut back, 4 bases at V and 1 base at J, with 7 bases in the middle. CDR3: CSVVRGNTEAFF. The CDR3 coding sequence is TGCAGCGTTGTACGGGGGAACACTGAAGCTTTCTTT.

The V and J genes are TRBV11-2 and TRBJ2-1; the D is unclear. This CDR3 spans 16 amino acids. Germline V gene data show CDR1 as SGHAT and CDR2 as FQNNGV. V lost 4 bases and J lost 2, with 15 bases in between. This CDR3 reads CASSSAAQIPYNEQFF. CDR3 nucleotide sequence: TGTGCCAGCAGCTCAGCAGCGCAGATCCCCTACAATGAGCAGTTCTTC.

The rearrangement joins TRBV28 to TRBJ1-4; D is possibly TRBD1 (5 bases). This CDR3 is 14 amino acids long. Trimming shortened V by 6 bases and J by 8 bases, and 16 bases separated the two germline ends. Germline lookup yields CDR1 MDHEN and CDR2 SYDVKM. The CDR3 bases are TGTGCCAGCAGACTGCGCAGGGAGGGGGAAAAACTGTTTTTT. Protein product: CASRLRREGEKLFF. Complete variable domain (other parts from reference TRBV28 and TRBJ1-4): DVKVTQSSRYLVKRTGEKVFLECVQDMDHENMFWYRQDPGLGLRLIYFSYDVKMKEKGDIPEGYSVSREKKERFSLILESASTNQTSMYLCASRLRREGEKLFFGSGTQLSVL.

V usage is TRBV7-8 and J usage is TRBJ2-7, with D tentatively TRBD1 or TRBD2 (5 bases each). CDR3 size: 16 residues. Germline-derived CDR1 and CDR2 are SGHVS and FQNEAQ. Trimming stripped 1 base from V and 6 bases from J, with 19 bases between. Here the CDR3 reads CASSLVPGPPSGEQYF. CDR3 bases: TGTGCCAGCAGCTTAGTGCCGGGACCCCCGTCAGGCGAGCAGTACTTC.

The chain carries TRBV15 and TRBJ2-5; TRBD2 is a possible D gene (6 bases). This CDR3 comprises 15 residues. The V and J ends lost 0 bases and 4 bases respectively, with 12 bases between them. Looked up from germline, CDR1 is LNHNV and CDR2 is YYDKDF (reference sequence). CDR3 nucleotide sequence: TGTGCCACCAGCAGAGATAGACTAGTCCGAGAGACCCAGTACTTC. Its translation is CATSRDRLVRETQYF.

This rearrangement joins TRBV7-2 to TRBJ1-4, with TRBD1 matching 9 bases. This CDR3 has 17 residues. V gave up 2 bases and J gave up 3 bases; unmatched junction bases: 7. Germline values: CDR1 SGHTA, CDR2 FQGNSA. The CDR3 spells CASSLNTGGAANEKLFF. The CDR3 nucleotides read TGTGCCAGCAGCTTAAACACAGGGGGCGCAGCTAATGAAAAACTGTTTTTT.

The rearrangement joins TRBV2 to TRBJ2-5; the D gene could be TRBD1 or TRBD2 (5 bases each). The last part of the DNA fits TRBJ2-7 better; the J call may be wrong. This CDR3 is 13 amino acids long. The V gene's germline CDR1 is SNHLY and CDR2 FYNNEI. CDR3 nucleotide sequence: TGTGCCAGCAGTGACGGGGCCTCCTACGAGCAGTACTTC. Its protein is CASSDGASYEQYF.

The V gene is TRBV30, the J gene TRBJ1-3; no clear D. The CDR3 loop spans 13 amino acids. V was shortened by 7 bases and J by 0 bases, with 10 bases between the two germline ends. From germline, CDR1 is GTSNPN and CDR2 SVGIG (reference sequence). This chain's CDR3 is CAYHQLSGNTIYF. The CDR3 DNA sequence: TGTGCCTACCATCAACTCTCTGGAAACACCATATATTTT.

The chain uses TRBV5-1 and TRBJ2-6; TRBD1 might be the D (6 bases). From germline, CDR1 is SGHRS and CDR2 YFSETQ. Trimming left V 0 bases short and J 4 bases short, with 14 bases between. CDR3 length: 17 amino acids. CDR3 bases: TGCGCCAGCAGCTTGGACAGGGCCACTGGAGGGGCCAACGTCCTGACTTTC. This translates into CASSLDRATGGANVLTF.

A word on this clone: Other nucleotide sequences from this sample produce the same CDR3. The chain combines TRBV18 with TRBJ2-7; 11 nucleotides agree with TRBD1. From germline, CDR1 is KGHSH and CDR2 LQKENI. The trim removed 6 bases at V and 4 bases at J, leaving 5 bases unmatched. The CDR3 is 14 amino acids. In DNA, the CDR3 is TGTGCCAGCTCCCAGGGACAGGGGGGGTACGAGCAGTACTTC. It codes for CASSQGQGGYEQYF. Full variable domain (remainder filled in from reference TRBV18 and TRBJ2-7): NAGVMQNPRHLVRRRGQEARLRCSPMKGHSHVYWYRQLPEEGLKFMVYLQKENIIDESGMPKERFSAEFPKEGPSILRIQQVVRGDSAAYFCASSQGQGGYEQYFGPGTRLTVT.

The sample holds a few counts of this clone. The chain uses TRBV28 and TRBJ2-7, with TRBD1 matching over 7 bases. The junction had 5 bases not matched to a gene; V was cut back by 5 bases and J by 7 bases. Looked up from germline, CDR1 is MDHEN and CDR2 is SYDVKM. This CDR3 comprises 12 residues. CDR3 nucleotide sequence: TGTGCCAGCAGTGTGACAGGGACGGAGCAGTACTTC. Translated, it gives CASSVTGTEQYF.

The table lists this clone with a few counts. The chain uses TRBV28 and TRBJ1-2; TRBD1 matches at 7 bases. With V trimmed by 4 bases and J by 8 bases, 10 bases remained unmatched. The CDR3 has 14 amino acids. Per germline, CDR1 MDHEN and CDR2 SYDVKM. The DNA for the CDR3 is TGTGCCAGCAGTTCGACAGGGAAGTGGAGGGGCTACACCTTC. The encoded protein is CASSSTGKWRGYTF.

As for this clone: Other DNA sequences in the same sample also yield this CDR3. This chain connects TRBV5-6 to TRBJ1-1, with 7 bases fitting TRBD1. V shed 4 bases and J 1 base; nucleotides not matched to a gene: 1. Germline CDR1 reads SGHDT; CDR2 reads YYEEEE. The CDR3 runs to 13 residues. In nucleotides, the CDR3 is TGTGCCAGCAGCAGGGACAGGAACACTGAAGCTTTCTTT. Its translation: CASSRDRNTEAFF.

CDR3 bases: TGTGCCAGCAGCTTCCGGGGTACCGACGGCTACACCTTC. This encodes CASSFRGTDGYTF. J is TRBJ1-2 and V is TRBV7-3; no definite D call. The germline V gene has CDR1 SGHTA and CDR2 FQGTGA. The V and J ends lost 3 bases and 8 bases respectively, with 13 bases between them. This CDR3 has 13 residues.

The rearrangement joins TRBV4-2 to TRBJ1-1; D gene ambiguous. Between the trimmed V and J ends, which lost 0 bases and 7 bases, there was a span of 6 bases. This CDR3 spans 12 amino acids. Germline CDR1 reads LGHNA; CDR2 reads YNFKEQ. The CDR3 reads CASSQENGEAFF. The DNA of the CDR3 is TGTGCCAGCAGCCAAGAGAACGGTGAAGCTTTCTTT.

This chain's CDR3 is CASSLEFLRGAFF. DNA for the CDR3: TGTGCCAGCAGCTTAGAGTTCCTCCGTGGGGCTTTCTTT. The chain recombines TRBV7-9 with TRBJ1-1; D gene unclear. Germline-derived CDR1 and CDR2 are SEHNR and FQNEAQ (reference sequence). The V end lost 1 base, the J end lost 11 bases, and 14 bases lay between the germline ends. CDR3 length equals 13 residues.

This chain connects TRBV5-1 to TRBJ2-1; D gene unclear. V dropped 2 bases and J dropped 2 bases, with 11 bases sitting between them. The CDR3 totals 15 residues. CDR1 is SGHRS, CDR2 YFSETQ, per germline. The CDR3 loop is CASSFSLTTYNEQFF. The CDR3 DNA is TGCGCCAGCAGCTTCTCCCTGACAACCTACAATGAGCAGTTCTTC.

J is TRBJ1-1 and V is TRBV9; no reliable D call. Germline V CDR1 and CDR2: SGDLS, YYNGEE. Trimming cost V 2 bases and J 7 bases, with 15 bases left between them. The CDR3 runs 14 residues. The CDR3 DNA follows: TGTGCCAGCAGCGTGGGAAACTGGGGAGGTGAAGCTTTCTTT. Protein product: CASSVGNWGGEAFF.

This clone showed up just once. J is TRBJ2-1 and V is TRBV5-1; 7 bases are shared with TRBD2. The CDR3 extends over 15 amino acids. Germline CDR1 SGHRS, CDR2 YFSETQ. The V and J ends lost 3 bases and 6 bases, in that order; junction bases with no gene match: 9. This CDR3 reads CASSSTLSSGNEQFF. CDR3 sequence (DNA): TGCGCCAGCAGCTCCACGCTATCTAGCGGCAATGAGCAGTTCTTC.

The rearrangement links TRBV5-1 to TRBJ2-6; 10 bases are a match to TRBD2. CDR1 SGHRS and CDR2 YFSETQ come from the germline V gene. The ends lost 4 bases at V and 0 bases at J; junction bases unmatched: 16. The CDR3 covers 21 residues. The CDR3 nucleotides read TGCGCCAGCAGCCCCGGACTAGCGGTTCTACTACCCCCCTCTGGGGCCAACGTCCTGACTTTC. This codes for CASSPGLAVLLPPSGANVLTF.

This clone was detected only a few times. V and J are TRBV7-2 and TRBJ2-7, with D unclear. V shed 3 bases and J shed 0 bases, with 9 bases lying between them. This CDR3 has 14 residues. The germline CDR1 and CDR2 sequences are SGHTA and FQGNSA. The CDR3 region has the DNA TGTGCCAGCAGCTTTTCGGCCGACTCCTACGAGCAGTACTTC. Translating gives CASSFSADSYEQYF.

The chain uses TRBV5-1 and TRBJ2-1; D might be TRBD2 (6 bases). The CDR3 runs to 15 residues. Germline V gene data show CDR1 as SGHRS and CDR2 as YFSETQ. Trimming cost V 0 bases and J 6 bases, with 13 bases left between them. CDR3 loop: CASSLGAPGVNEQFF. DNA of the CDR3: TGCGCCAGCAGCTTGGGGGCGCCGGGGGTCAATGAGCAGTTCTTC. The entire variable domain, with the rest obtained from reference TRBV5-1 and TRBJ2-1, is as follows: KAGVTQTPRYLIKTRGQQVTLSCSPISGHRSVSWYQQTPGQGLQFLFEYFSETQRNKGNFPGRFSGRQFSNSRSEMNVSTLELGDSALYLCASSLGAPGVNEQFFGPGTRLTVL.

As to this clone: The junction departs from germline at one end; a sequencing error may be responsible. The chain links TRBV6-5 to TRBJ2-1, with 7 bases lining up with TRBD2. The CDR3 is 14 amino acids. Germline-derived CDR1 and CDR2 are MNHEY and SVGAGI. In DNA, the CDR3 is TGTGCCAGCAGTCAAACGGGACTATCCAATAAGCAGTTCTTC. This gives the protein CASSQTGLSNKQFF.

In nucleotides, the CDR3 is TGTGCCAGCAGGGTTGGGGGACAGGTGGGGACCCAGTACTTC. Residues: CASRVGGQVGTQYF. The genes are TRBV28 and TRBJ2-5, with 8 bases aligning to TRBD1. The CDR3 loop spans 14 amino acids. Trimming at V came to 6 bases and at J to 7 bases, leaving 10 bases not matched to a gene. The V gene's germline CDR1 is MDHEN and CDR2 SYDVKM.

This clone showed up just once. This sequence joins TRBV21-1 and TRBJ1-2. TRBV21-1 is flagged as a pseudogene. CDR3 length: 13 amino acids. The CDR3 loop reads CASSKAPTYGYTF. The CDR3, as DNA: TGTGCCAGCAGCAAAGCCCCGACCTATGGCTACACCTTC.